Described below is a single T cell receptor (beta chain) sequence and its context. Per the original methods: Amplifying reference gene primers gave estimates of nucleated cell counts. Only in-frame clones appear in the TCRdb table, and some are missing; sequencing was by immunoSEQ multiplex PCR. V and J calls and clone size follow that table, whereas D and trimming were derived from the DNA. The table includes tens of thousands of clones, about nine tenths detected once. The sample comes from a study of blood T cell repertoires in COVID-19. About the study: The samples span acute and convalescent COVID-19 from the United States, Italy and Spain.

Germline V gene sequence: CDR1 SGHAT, CDR2 FQNNGV. V lost 5 bases and J lost 5; bases outside the gene matches: 14. The length of the CDR3 is 18 residues. This sequence was found in a man aged 60 to 75 with active COVID-19. The chain links TRBV11-2 to TRBJ2-2, with TRBD2 matching 10 bases. Sample: peripheral blood. The CDR3 nucleotides are TGTGCCAGCAGCCCAAGGTGGGGCAGAGCGGGAGGGACCGGGGAGCTGTTTTTT. Protein: CASSPRWGRAGGTGELFF.